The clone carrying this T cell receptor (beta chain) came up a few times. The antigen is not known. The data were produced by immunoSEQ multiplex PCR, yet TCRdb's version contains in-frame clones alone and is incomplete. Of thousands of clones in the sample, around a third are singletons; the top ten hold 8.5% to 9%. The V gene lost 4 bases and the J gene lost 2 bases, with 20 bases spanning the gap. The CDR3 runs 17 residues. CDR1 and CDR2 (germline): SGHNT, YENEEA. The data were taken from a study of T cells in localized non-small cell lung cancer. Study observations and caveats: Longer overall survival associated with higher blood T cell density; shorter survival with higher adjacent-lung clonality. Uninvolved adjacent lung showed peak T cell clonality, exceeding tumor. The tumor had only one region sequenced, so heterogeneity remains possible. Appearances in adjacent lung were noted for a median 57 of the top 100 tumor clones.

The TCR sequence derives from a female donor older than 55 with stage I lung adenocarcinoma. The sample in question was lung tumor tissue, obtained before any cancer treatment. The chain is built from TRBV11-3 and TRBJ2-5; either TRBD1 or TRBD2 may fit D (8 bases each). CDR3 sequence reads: CASSSGQGGGSQETQYF. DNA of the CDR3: TGTGCCAGCAGCTCCGGACAGGGCGGGGGGTCACAAGAGACCCAGTACTTC.